This is a list of T cell receptor beta chains from one sample in a study of T-cell memory formation after mild COVID-19. Each CDR3 protein is one row after TCRdb ran MiXCR on the 5' RACE reads. The repertoire holds about 180,000 distinct CDR3 sequences, with approximately 17% as singletons. Sequencing was carried out using PBMCs or a T cell subset sorted from them (not recorded which). The origin of the receptors is a man between 18 and 29 years old who had mild COVID-19 (a few samples of this study predate the infection). Cell type and time point are not known. The CDR3 runs from the conserved cysteine through the conserved F or W. D genes are given only for firm matches. The size entry is marked missing in some rows and otherwise reads once, few, many or a size class.

d_call clone_size j_call v_call cdr3_aa cdr3_nt
TRBD2 few TRBJ2-5 TRBV12-3/TRBV12-4 CASSPGTSGDQETQYF TGTGCCAGCAGCCCGGGGACTAGCGGGGACCAAGAGACCCAGTACTTC
- - TRBJ2-5 TRBV11-2 CASSTPRVSETQYF TGTGCCAGCAGCACTCCGCGGGTTTCAGAGACCCAGTACTTC
- - TRBJ2-5 TRBV7-9 CASTSRVQETQYF TGTGCCAGCACCTCTCGAGTCCAAGAGACCCAGTACTTC
- few TRBJ2-1 TRBV6-5 CASSYTGGLNEQFF TGTGCCAGCAGTTACACTGGGGGGCTCAATGAGCAGTTCTTC
- many TRBJ2-2 TRBV4-3 CASSLGDDTGELFF TGCGCCAGCAGCCTCGGGGACGACACCGGGGAGCTGTTTTTT
- few TRBJ1-2 TRBV28 CASSLRPQNDYGYTF TGTGCCAGCAGTTTAAGGCCACAGAACGACTATGGCTACACCTTC
- - TRBJ2-1 TRBV5-1 CASSFGGPLYNEQFF TGCGCCAGCAGCTTCGGGGGGCCCTTATACAATGAGCAGTTCTTC
- - TRBJ2-3 TRBV12-3/TRBV12-4 CASRSPGFGTQYF TGTGCCAGCAGAAGTCCGGGCTTCGGTACGCAGTATTTT
TRBD1 - TRBJ1-2 TRBV20-1 CSVPGPLRQGINYGYTF TGCAGTGTCCCTGGCCCCTTAAGACAGGGGATCAATTATGGCTACACCTTC
TRBD2 - TRBJ2-4 TRBV2 CASIASGGTPSIQYF TGTGCCAGCATCGCTAGCGGGGGAACACCCAGCATTCAGTACTTC
- - TRBJ2-5 TRBV6-6 CASSTPGQGTQYF TGTGCCAGCAGTACCCCGGGGCAGGGGACCCAGTACTTC
- - TRBJ2-7 TRBV21-1 CASSRDRTVGDYEQYF TGTGCCAGCAGCAGAGACAGGACCGTGGGGGACTACGAGCAGTACTTC
- few TRBJ2-5 TRBV4-2 CASSQAGGDVWETQYF TGTGCCAGCAGCCAAGCGGGCGGGGACGTATGGGAGACCCAGTACTTC
TRBD1 few TRBJ2-6 TRBV6-5 CASSLQGTGANVLTF TGTGCCAGCAGCCTACAGGGGACCGGGGCCAACGTCCTGACTTTC
- - TRBJ2-5 TRBV6-1 CASSGLVAGETQYF TGTGCCAGCAGTGGACTAGTGGCGGGGGAGACCCAGTACTTC
TRBD1 - TRBJ2-1 TRBV11-2 CASSVDRGGLYEQFF TGTGCCAGCAGCGTAGACAGGGGAGGTCTATATGAGCAGTTCTTC
- few TRBJ1-6 TRBV4-2 CAALAGGGDGSPLHF TGTGCCGCCCTCGCGGGGGGCGGGGACGGTTCACCCCTCCACTTT
- - TRBJ2-7 TRBV5-1 CASSRGAGDEQYF TGCGCCAGCAGCCGGGGTGCTGGGGACGAGCAGTACTTC
- - TRBJ2-4 TRBV28 CASRTNERIQYF TGTGCCAGCAGGACGAATGAACGCATTCAGTACTTC
TRBD1 - TRBJ2-3 TRBV2 CAGHRDRVGDTQYF TGTGCCGGACACCGGGACAGGGTCGGAGATACGCAGTATTTT
- - TRBJ2-3 TRBV12-3/TRBV12-4 CASSLVRSTDTQYF TGTGCCAGCAGTTTAGTGCGAAGCACAGATACGCAGTATTTT
TRBD1 - TRBJ1-4 TRBV15 CATSRDERGRIKLFF TGTGCCACCAGCAGAGATGAGAGGGGGCGCATAAAACTGTTTTTT
- - TRBJ1-2 TRBV20-1 CSARESAATGYTF TGCAGTGCTAGAGAGTCGGCCGCTACTGGCTACACCTTC
- few TRBJ2-1 TRBV6-2/TRBV6-3 CASSPWKAEQFF TGTGCCAGCAGCCCGTGGAAGGCTGAGCAGTTCTTC
- - TRBJ1-5 TRBV28 CAIGGSNQPQHF TGTGCCATCGGGGGGAGCAATCAGCCCCAGCATTTT
TRBD1 - TRBJ2-5 TRBV10-3 CAISDRGRETQYF TGTGCCATCAGTGACAGGGGGCGGGAGACCCAGTACTTC
- - TRBJ1-1 TRBV20-1 CSARVMDTEAFF TGCAGTGCTAGGGTTATGGACACTGAAGCTTTCTTT
- few TRBJ1-2 TRBV7-3 CASSLHGGLPGGYTF TGTGCCAGCAGCTTACATGGGGGTCTTCCCGGGGGCTACACCTTC
- - TRBJ2-6 TRBV4-3 CASSQVSGSVWANVLTF TGCGCCAGCAGCCAAGTAAGCGGGTCAGTGTGGGCCAACGTCCTGACTTTC
TRBD2 few TRBJ2-7 TRBV18 CASSSSGGPSREQYF TGTGCCAGCTCGTCGAGCGGGGGACCCTCTCGGGAGCAGTACTTC
- - TRBJ1-5 TRBV2 CASSEGNNQPQHF TGTGCCAGCAGTGAGGGCAATAATCAGCCCCAGCATTTT
- - TRBJ1-5 TRBV20-1 CSARVAGGADQPQHF TGCAGTGCTAGAGTTGCGGGGGGCGCGGATCAGCCCCAGCATTTT
- - TRBJ2-7 TRBV6-6 CASDSGFGSYEQYF TGTGCCAGCGACTCCGGCTTCGGCTCCTACGAGCAGTACTTC